This TCR beta chain derives from a study of naive and memory T cell subsets. This clonotype came up many times. An equimolar mix of two oligonucleotides served as the beta constant-region primer for TRBC1 and TRBC2. TCRdb fed the UMI-ligation and nested PCR reads into MiXCR, producing one record per CDR3 protein. The sample has around 90,000 distinct CDR3 sequences, about 7% seen once. Germline assignment: CDR1 SGHNT and CDR2 YENEEA. This CDR3 comprises 14 residues. Trimming removed 1 base at V and 5 bases at J, with 9 bases between. V is TRBV11-3 and J is TRBJ2-1; D remains ambiguous. This TCR was sampled from a human donor in good health. The sequencing sample was made of central memory CD4+ T cells from blood. The CDR3 loop reads CASSLGGFNNEQFF. The DNA of the CDR3 is TGTGCCAGCAGCTTAGGTGGCTTCAACAATGAGCAGTTCTTC.